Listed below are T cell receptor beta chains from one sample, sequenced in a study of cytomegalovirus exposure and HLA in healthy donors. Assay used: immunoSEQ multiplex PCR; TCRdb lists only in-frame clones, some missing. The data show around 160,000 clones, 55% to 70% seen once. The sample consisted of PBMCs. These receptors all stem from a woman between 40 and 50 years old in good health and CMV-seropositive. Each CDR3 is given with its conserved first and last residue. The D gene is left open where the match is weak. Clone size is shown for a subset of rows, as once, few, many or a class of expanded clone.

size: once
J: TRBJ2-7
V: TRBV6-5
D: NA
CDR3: CASSYSSGPSYEQYF
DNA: TGTGCCAGCAGTTACTCCAGCGGTCCCTCCTACGAGCAGTACTTC

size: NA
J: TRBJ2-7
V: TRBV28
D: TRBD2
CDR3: CASTYGLGPYEQYF
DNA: TGTGCCAGCACTTATGGACTAGGTCCCTACGAGCAGTACTTC

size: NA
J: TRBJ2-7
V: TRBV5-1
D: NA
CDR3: CASSWGPAQTDYEQYF
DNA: TGCGCCAGCAGCTGGGGGCCTGCACAGACAGACTACGAGCAGTACTTC

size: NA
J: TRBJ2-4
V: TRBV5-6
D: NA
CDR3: CASSLLNIQYF
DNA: TGTGCCAGCAGCTTGCTGAACATTCAGTACTTC

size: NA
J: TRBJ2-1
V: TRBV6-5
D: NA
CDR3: CASTTTLVSSEQFF
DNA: TGTGCCAGCACCACCACGCTAGTCAGTAGTGAGCAGTTCTTC

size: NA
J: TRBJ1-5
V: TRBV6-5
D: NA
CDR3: CASKGHNNQPQHF
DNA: TGTGCCAGCAAGGGACATAATAATCAGCCCCAGCATTTT

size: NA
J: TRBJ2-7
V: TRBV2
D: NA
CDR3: CASSELSGHMRGYEQYF
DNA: TGTGCCAGCAGTGAACTATCCGGACATATGAGGGGGTACGAGCAGTACTTC

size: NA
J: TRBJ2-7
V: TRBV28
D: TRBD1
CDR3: CASSLRPGGDYEQYF
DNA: TGTGCCAGCAGTTTGAGACCAGGGGGTGACTACGAGCAGTACTTC

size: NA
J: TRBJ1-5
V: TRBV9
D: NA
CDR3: CASSARTDQPQNF
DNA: TGTGCCAGCAGCGCCAGGACAGATCAGCCCCAGAATTTT

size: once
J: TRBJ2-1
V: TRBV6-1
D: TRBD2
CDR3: CASSEEAGEYNEQFF
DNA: TGTGCCAGCAGTGAAGAAGCGGGGGAGTACAATGAGCAGTTCTTC

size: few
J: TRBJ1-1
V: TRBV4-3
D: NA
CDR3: CASSQGIDWRGTEAFF
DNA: TGCGCCAGCAGCCAAGGGATCGATTGGCGGGGCACTGAAGCTTTCTTT

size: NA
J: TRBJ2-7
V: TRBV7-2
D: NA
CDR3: CASSPGQGNYEQYF
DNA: TGTGCCAGCAGCCCAGGGCAGGGTAACTACGAGCAGTACTTC

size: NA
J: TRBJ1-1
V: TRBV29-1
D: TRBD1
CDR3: CSAPRQGAQNTEAFF
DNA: TGCAGCGCCCCCCGGCAGGGGGCGCAGAACACTGAAGCTTTCTTT

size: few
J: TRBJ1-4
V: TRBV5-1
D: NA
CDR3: CASSFQATNEKLFF
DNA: TGCGCCAGCAGCTTTCAAGCGACGAATGAAAAACTGTTTTTT

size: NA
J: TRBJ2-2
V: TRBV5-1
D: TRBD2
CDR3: CASSLTGGSTGELFF
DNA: TGCGCCAGCAGCTTGACGGGGGGAAGCACCGGGGAGCTGTTTTTT

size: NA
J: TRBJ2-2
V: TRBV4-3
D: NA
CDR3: CASSQGLLANTGELFF
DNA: TGCGCCAGCAGCCAAGGGCTTCTCGCGAACACCGGGGAGCTGTTTTTT

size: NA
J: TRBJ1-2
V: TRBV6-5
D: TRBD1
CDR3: CASGPGQIYYGYTF
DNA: TGTGCCAGCGGACCGGGACAGATTTACTATGGCTACACCTTC

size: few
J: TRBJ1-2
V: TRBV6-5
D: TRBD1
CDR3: CASSYTGTGKDYGYTF
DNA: TGTGCCAGCAGTTACACCGGGACAGGGAAGGACTATGGCTACACCTTC

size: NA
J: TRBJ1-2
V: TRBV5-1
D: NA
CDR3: CASSPGQSYGYPF
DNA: TGCGCCAGCAGCCCAGGACAGTCCTATGGCTACCCCTTC

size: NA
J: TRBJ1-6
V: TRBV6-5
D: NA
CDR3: CASSYSGGNSPLNF
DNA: TGTGCCAGCAGTTACTCTGGGGGCAATTCACCCCTCAACTTT

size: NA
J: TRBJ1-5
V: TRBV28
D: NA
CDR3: CASSLARVGSNQPQHF
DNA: TGTGCCAGCAGTCTGGCCAGGGTCGGGAGCAATCAGCCCCAGCATTTT

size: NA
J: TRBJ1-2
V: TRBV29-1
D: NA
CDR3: CSVGGQGYPF
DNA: TGCAGCGTTGGGGGGCAAGGCTACCCCTTC

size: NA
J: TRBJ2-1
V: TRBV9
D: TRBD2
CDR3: CASSASGRYDEQFF
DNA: TGTGCCAGCAGCGCTAGCGGGAGATACGATGAGCAGTTCTTC

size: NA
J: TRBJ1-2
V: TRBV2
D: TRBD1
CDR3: CASSDGTGANVYGYTF
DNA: TGTGCCAGCAGTGATGGGACAGGGGCAAATGTCTATGGCTACACCTTC

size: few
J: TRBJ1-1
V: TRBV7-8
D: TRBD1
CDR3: CASSSGQGWTEAFF
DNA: TGTGCCAGCAGCTCGGGACAGGGTTGGACTGAAGCTTTCTTT

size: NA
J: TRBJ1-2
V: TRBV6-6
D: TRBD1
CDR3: CASSIGQGAGGYTF
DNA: TGTGCCAGCAGTATTGGACAGGGGGCTGGCGGCTACACCTTC

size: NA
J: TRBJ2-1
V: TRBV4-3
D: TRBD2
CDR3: CASSQDTSGRKNEQFF
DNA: TGCGCCAGCAGCCAGGATACTAGCGGGAGAAAAAATGAGCAGTTCTTC

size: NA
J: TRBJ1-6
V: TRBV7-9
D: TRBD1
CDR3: CASSLETGWNSPLHF
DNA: TGTGCCAGCAGCTTAGAGACAGGGTGGAATTCACCCCTCCACTTT

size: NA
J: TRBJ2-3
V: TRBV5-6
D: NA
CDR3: CASSRRGGRSTDTQYF
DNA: TGTGCCAGCAGCCGGAGGGGGGGCCGTAGCACAGATACGCAGTATTTT

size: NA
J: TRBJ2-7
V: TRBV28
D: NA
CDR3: CASRGTRPPYEQYF
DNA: TGTGCCAGCAGGGGGACACGACCCCCCTACGAGCAGTACTTC

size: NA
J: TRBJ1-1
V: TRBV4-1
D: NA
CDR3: CASSQVSTEAFF
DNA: TGCGCCAGCAGCCAAGTATCTACTGAAGCTTTCTTT

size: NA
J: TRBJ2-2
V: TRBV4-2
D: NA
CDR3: CASNAGTNTGELFF
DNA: TGTGCCAGCAATGCGGGGACGAACACCGGGGAGCTGTTTTTT

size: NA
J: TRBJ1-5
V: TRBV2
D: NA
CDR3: CASSGGQLGEYQPQNF
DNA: TGTGCCAGCAGTGGAGGACAGCTTGGGGAGTATCAGCCCCAGAATTTT

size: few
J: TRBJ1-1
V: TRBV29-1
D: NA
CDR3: CSVLRRMNTEAFF
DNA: TGCAGCGTGCTACGGAGGATGAACACTGAAGCTTTCTTT

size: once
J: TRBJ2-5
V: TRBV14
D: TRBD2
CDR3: CASSQDVWLAGGDFKETQYF
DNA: TGTGCCAGCAGCCAAGACGTATGGCTAGCGGGGGGGGACTTCAAAGAGACCCAGTACTTC

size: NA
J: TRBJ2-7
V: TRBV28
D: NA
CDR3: CASRVPGSDEQYF
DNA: TGTGCCAGCAGGGTCCCGGGTTCTGACGAGCAGTACTTC

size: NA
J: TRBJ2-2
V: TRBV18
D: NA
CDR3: CASSPQADGGSGELFF
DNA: TGTGCCAGCTCACCACAGGCAGATGGCGGGTCCGGGGAGCTGTTTTTT